This is a list of T cell receptor beta chains from one sample in a study of blood T cell repertoires in COVID-19. Data came from immunoSEQ multiplex PCR; TCRdb stores just in-frame clones and leaves some out. Among tens of thousands of clones listed, around 83% were seen once. Specimen: peripheral blood. These receptors were collected from a woman of 80 years or more in a cohort sampled during active or convalescent COVID-19. CDR3s include the opening cysteine and the closing phenylalanine or tryptophan. Fields, in order: CDR3 DNA, CDR3 protein, D gene, J gene, V gene, clone size. The D gene is left open where the match is weak. Clone size is given for some rows only: seen once, a few or many times, or a class if the clone is expanded.

TGCAGCGTTGAAGGACAGGGGCTCACTGAAGCTTTCTTT	CSVEGQGLTEAFF	TRBD1	TRBJ1-1	TRBV29-1	NA
TGTGCCAGCAGCCCAACCTATAATTCACCCCTCCACTTT	CASSPTYNSPLHF	NA	TRBJ1-6	TRBV28	NA
TGTGCCAGCAGCTGGGTAGTCGGGACAGGGGATCACGAGCAGTACTTC	CASSWVVGTGDHEQYF	TRBD1	TRBJ2-7	TRBV5-4	NA
TGTGCCTGGAGTGTATGGGGTAGCGGCTCCTACAATGAGCAGTTCTTC	CAWSVWGSGSYNEQFF	NA	TRBJ2-1	TRBV30	NA
TGTGCCAGCAGCTTGCCAGCGGGATTGCAGTATTTT	CASSLPAGLQYF	TRBD2	TRBJ2-3	TRBV5-6	NA
TGCGCCAGCAGCTTGGTGAGCGGGACTGGGAATGAGCAGTTCTTC	CASSLVSGTGNEQFF	TRBD2	TRBJ2-1	TRBV5-1	few
TGTGCCAGCAGCAGCATGACAAGCCCAGCAGATACGCAGTATTTT	CASSSMTSPADTQYF	NA	TRBJ2-3	TRBV7-9	NA
TGTGCCAGCAGCTCGGGATTACCCACCGGGGAGCTGTTTTTT	CASSSGLPTGELFF	NA	TRBJ2-2	TRBV7-9	NA
TGTGCCAGCAACTCAGACAGGGGGACAGGAAACACCATATATTTT	CASNSDRGTGNTIYF	TRBD1	TRBJ1-3	TRBV7-2	NA
TGTGCCAGCAGTTACGGGGAGACCCCCCTCGAGCCCCAGCATTTT	CASSYGETPLEPQHF	NA	TRBJ1-5	TRBV6-6	once
TGTGCCAGCAGCGGGTTAGGGCAGGGGACAGATACGCAGTATTTT	CASSGLGQGTDTQYF	NA	TRBJ2-3	TRBV5-5	NA
TGTGCCAGCTCTTTTTTACAGGGGAACACTGAAGCTTTCTTT	CASSFLQGNTEAFF	NA	TRBJ1-1	TRBV6-5	NA
TGTGCCAGCAGCTTGTCCCTCGCGGGGCAAGGGGACAAAAACATTCAGTACTTC	CASSLSLAGQGDKNIQYF	NA	TRBJ2-4	TRBV7-9	NA
TGCGCCAGCAGCGCTGGACAGGGCATGAACACTGAAGCTTTCTTT	CASSAGQGMNTEAFF	TRBD1	TRBJ1-1	TRBV5-1	NA
TGTGCCAGCAGTTACCCATACAGGGGGCGGAGGGAGTACTTC	CASSYPYRGRREYF	TRBD1	TRBJ2-7	TRBV6-8	NA
TGTGCCAGTAGTACTCGGACACTCAGACGTGGAAACACCATATATTTT	CASSTRTLRRGNTIYF	NA	TRBJ1-3	TRBV19	NA
TGTGCCAGCAGTTTAGGCAGGGGGCCTTCCTACGAGCAGTACTTC	CASSLGRGPSYEQYF	TRBD1	TRBJ2-7	TRBV27	once
TGTGCCAGCAGCGTTAGGAGCGGGAGCGGTGAGACCCAGTACTTC	CASSVRSGSGETQYF	TRBD2	TRBJ2-5	TRBV9	once
TGTGCCACCGGCGGAGGCCACTCTGGAAACACCATATATTTT	CATGGGHSGNTIYF	NA	TRBJ1-3	TRBV19	few
TGCGCCAGCAGCCTAGACAGGATCGGTGGTGAAGCTTTCTTT	CASSLDRIGGEAFF	NA	TRBJ1-1	TRBV5-1	NA
TGCGCCAGCAGCAGCTTAAGTAGGGGGTGGACTGAAGCTTTCTTT	CASSSLSRGWTEAFF	NA	TRBJ1-1	TRBV5-1	few
TGTGCCAGCAGTCCACTTTGGAGGCGGGATAGCACAGATACGCAGTATTTT	CASSPLWRRDSTDTQYF	NA	TRBJ2-3	TRBV6-6	NA
TGTGCCAGCAGCTTAGCGCCGGAGGGTGGGAATACGCAGTATTTT	CASSLAPEGGNTQYF	NA	TRBJ2-3	TRBV7-2	NA
TGTGCCAGCAGCTGGGGGGACCCCTCCACAGATACGCAGTATTTT	CASSWGDPSTDTQYF	NA	TRBJ2-3	TRBV5-4	NA
TGTGCCAGCAGGGAAGCTCACAGGGGCGGTGAAGCTTTCTTT	CASREAHRGGEAFF	TRBD1	TRBJ1-1	TRBV5-5	NA
TGCGCCAGCAGCTTGGGAGGGGGCCAGTACAATGAGCAGTTCTTC	CASSLGGGQYNEQFF	TRBD1	TRBJ2-1	TRBV5-1	NA
TGCGCCAGCAGCCCAGGGTGGGGGGTCTACGAGCAGTACTTC	CASSPGWGVYEQYF	NA	TRBJ2-7	TRBV5-1	NA
TGTGCCAGCAGTGTTGGCAGGGCGGGGGCAGATACGCAGTATTTT	CASSVGRAGADTQYF	TRBD2	TRBJ2-3	TRBV3-1/TRBV3-2	NA
TGCGCCAGCAGTCGGGGAGCTAGCACAGATACGCAGTATTTT	CASSRGASTDTQYF	NA	TRBJ2-3	TRBV5-1	NA
TGCGCCAGCAGCCCTGATGGACAGGGCCCTATTGAAGCTTTCTTT	CASSPDGQGPIEAFF	TRBD1	TRBJ1-1	TRBV5-1	NA
TGTGCCATCAGTGAGTTGGGGACTTTTCAAGAGACCCAGTACTTC	CAISELGTFQETQYF	NA	TRBJ2-5	TRBV10-3	NA
TGTGCCAGCAGCTTTTCGAGCGGAGGAGCCAAAAACATTCAGTACTTC	CASSFSSGGAKNIQYF	NA	TRBJ2-4	TRBV5-4	once
TGTGCCAGCAGTGTCCCTTACTATGGCTACACCTTC	CASSVPYYGYTF	NA	TRBJ1-2	TRBV28	NA
TGTGCCAGCAGCTTCAACAGGGGGCTTAATTCCGGCTACACCTTC	CASSFNRGLNSGYTF	TRBD1	TRBJ1-2	TRBV5-4	NA
TGTGCCAGCAGTCCCAGGGGGGTTTACACCGGGGAGCTGTTTTTT	CASSPRGVYTGELFF	NA	TRBJ2-2	TRBV28	NA
TGTGCCAGCAGTGAATTAGCCTCTGTCTCTGGAAACACCATATATTTT	CASSELASVSGNTIYF	NA	TRBJ1-3	TRBV25-1	NA
TGTGCCAGCTCCGCGCCGCGGGAGCGGGACACCGGGGAGCTGTTTTTT	CASSAPRERDTGELFF	TRBD2	TRBJ2-2	TRBV18	few
TGTGCCAGCAGCCAACCCTCAGGGAATGGCTACACCTTC	CASSQPSGNGYTF	NA	TRBJ1-2	TRBV3-1/TRBV3-2	NA
TGTGCCAGCAGCTTAGTCGGGGAACACAATGAGCAGTTCTTC	CASSLVGEHNEQFF	NA	TRBJ2-1	TRBV11-2	few
TGCGCCAGCAGCTTGTTTGGGTCAGGGAGAATAGCGGGTACAGATACGCAGTATTTT	CASSLFGSGRIAGTDTQYF	TRBD2	TRBJ2-3	TRBV5-1	NA
TGTGCCAGCAGCCAAGGACTAGCGGCCGCCTACGAGCAGTACTTC	CASSQGLAAAYEQYF	TRBD2	TRBJ2-7	TRBV7-9	few
TGTGCCAGTAGTGCCAAGCTTGGGGGCGCCTCTGGGGCCAACGTCCTGACTTTC	CASSAKLGGASGANVLTF	NA	TRBJ2-6	TRBV19	NA
TGCAGCGCCGGACAGGGGTGGACTGAAGCTTTCTTT	CSAGQGWTEAFF	TRBD1	TRBJ1-1	TRBV29-1	NA
TGTGCCAGCGGTTGGGGCGTTAGGAATTCACCCCTCCACTTT	CASGWGVRNSPLHF	NA	TRBJ1-6	TRBV3-1/TRBV3-2	NA
TGTGCCATCAGTGATGGAGCGGGAGGGATCGATGAGCAGTTCTTC	CAISDGAGGIDEQFF	TRBD2	TRBJ2-1	TRBV10-3	NA
TGTGCCAGCTCACCAGGGGTTGTAGACAGCACCTACGAGCAGTACTTC	CASSPGVVDSTYEQYF	NA	TRBJ2-7	TRBV18	NA
TGCGCCAGCAGCTTTAGCGGGCCAAACACCGGGGAGCTGTTTTTT	CASSFSGPNTGELFF	TRBD2	TRBJ2-2	TRBV5-1	NA
TGTGCCAGCAGCCAACAGGTGTACTCTGGAAACACCATATATTTT	CASSQQVYSGNTIYF	NA	TRBJ1-3	TRBV6-5	NA
TGTGCCAGTAGTATAGCTTCTTGGGGGGCTGAAGCTTTCTTT	CASSIASWGAEAFF	NA	TRBJ1-1	TRBV19	once
TGTGCCAGCTCACCACCGGGGCAATTTCTTGGGGCCAACGTCCTGACTTTC	CASSPPGQFLGANVLTF	NA	TRBJ2-6	TRBV18	NA
TGTGCCAGCAGCCATCCAGCGGGATCCCACCGGGTCGGTGAGCAGTTCTTC	CASSHPAGSHRVGEQFF	TRBD2	TRBJ2-1	TRBV7-2	NA
TGTGCCAGTAGTATGGTTTCGAGCGCCCTAAGCTCCTACAATGAGCAGTTCTTC	CASSMVSSALSSYNEQFF	NA	TRBJ2-1	TRBV19	NA
TGTGCCACCAGTGATCTCCAGCGGGAGGGCCCCACAGATACGCAGTATTTT	CATSDLQREGPTDTQYF	TRBD2	TRBJ2-3	TRBV24-1	once
TGTGCCAGCACAAAACGGGCAGGGTTAGAGACCCAGTACTTC	CASTKRAGLETQYF	NA	TRBJ2-5	TRBV28	NA
TGCGCCAGCAGCCTCGTGGAACTAAATGAAAAACTGTTTTTT	CASSLVELNEKLFF	NA	TRBJ1-4	TRBV4-1	NA
TGTGCCAGCAGCCCGGGGGTAGTGGCCGGGGAGCTGTTTTTT	CASSPGVVAGELFF	NA	TRBJ2-2	TRBV7-2	NA
TGCGCCAGCAGCTTGCGGGCTAGCTATGAGCAGTTCTTC	CASSLRASYEQFF	NA	TRBJ2-1	TRBV5-1	NA